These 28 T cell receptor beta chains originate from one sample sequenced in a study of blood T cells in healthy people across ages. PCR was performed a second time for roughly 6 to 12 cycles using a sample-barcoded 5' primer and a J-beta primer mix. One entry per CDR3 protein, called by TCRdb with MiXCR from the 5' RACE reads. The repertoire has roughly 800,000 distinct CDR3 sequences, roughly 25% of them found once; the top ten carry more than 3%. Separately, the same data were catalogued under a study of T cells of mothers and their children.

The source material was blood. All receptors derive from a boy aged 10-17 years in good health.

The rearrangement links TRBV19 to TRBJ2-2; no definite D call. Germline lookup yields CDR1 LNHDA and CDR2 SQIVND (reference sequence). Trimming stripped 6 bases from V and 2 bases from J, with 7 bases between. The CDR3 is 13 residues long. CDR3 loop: CASRQTNTGELFF. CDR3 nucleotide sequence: TGTGCCAGTAGACAGACCAACACCGGGGAGCTGTTTTTT.

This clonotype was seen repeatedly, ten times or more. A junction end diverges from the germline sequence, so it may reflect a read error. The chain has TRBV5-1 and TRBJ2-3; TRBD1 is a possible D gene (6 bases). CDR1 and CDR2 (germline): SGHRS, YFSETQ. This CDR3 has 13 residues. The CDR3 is CASSPGGTDTQYF. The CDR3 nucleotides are TGTGCCAGCTCACCAGGGGGCACAGATACGCAGTATTTT.

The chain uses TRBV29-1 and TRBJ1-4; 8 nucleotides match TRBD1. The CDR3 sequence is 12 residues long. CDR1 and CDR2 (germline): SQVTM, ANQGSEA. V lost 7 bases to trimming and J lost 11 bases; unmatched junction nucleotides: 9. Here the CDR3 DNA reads TGCAGCGCCCGACAGGGGTGGGAGAAACTGTTTTTT. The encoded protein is CSARQGWEKLFF.

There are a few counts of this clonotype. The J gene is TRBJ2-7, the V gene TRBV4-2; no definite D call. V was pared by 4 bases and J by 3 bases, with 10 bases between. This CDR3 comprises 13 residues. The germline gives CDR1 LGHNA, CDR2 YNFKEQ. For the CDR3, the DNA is TGTGCCAGCAGCCCGGACGGCTACTACGAGCAGTACTTC. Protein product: CASSPDGYYEQYF.

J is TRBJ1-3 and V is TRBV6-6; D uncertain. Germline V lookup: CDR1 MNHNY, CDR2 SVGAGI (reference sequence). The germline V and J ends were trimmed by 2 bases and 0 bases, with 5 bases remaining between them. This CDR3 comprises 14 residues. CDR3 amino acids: CASSYEGSGNTIYF. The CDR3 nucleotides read TGTGCCAGCAGTTACGAGGGCTCTGGAAACACCATATATTTT.

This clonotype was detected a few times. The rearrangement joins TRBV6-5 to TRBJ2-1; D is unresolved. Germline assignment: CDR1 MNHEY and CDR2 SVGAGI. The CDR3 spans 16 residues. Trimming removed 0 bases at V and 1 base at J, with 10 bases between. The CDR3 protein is CASSYSLFGSYNEQFF. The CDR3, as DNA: TGTGCCAGCAGTTACTCTCTGTTCGGGTCCTACAATGAGCAGTTCTTC.

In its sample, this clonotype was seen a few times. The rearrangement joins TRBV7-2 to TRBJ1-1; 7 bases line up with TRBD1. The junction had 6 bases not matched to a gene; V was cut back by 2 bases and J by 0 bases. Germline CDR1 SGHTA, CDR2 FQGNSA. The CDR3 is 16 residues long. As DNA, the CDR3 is TGTGCCAGCAGCTTACAAGGACAGGCGCTGAACACTGAAGCTTTCTTT. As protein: CASSLQGQALNTEAFF.

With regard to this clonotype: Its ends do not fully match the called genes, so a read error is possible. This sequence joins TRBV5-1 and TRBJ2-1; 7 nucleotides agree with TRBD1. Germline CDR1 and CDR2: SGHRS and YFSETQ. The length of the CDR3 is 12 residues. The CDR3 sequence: CASSPRGNEQLF. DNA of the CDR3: TGCGCCAGCAGCCCCAGGGGGAATGAGCAGCTCTTC.

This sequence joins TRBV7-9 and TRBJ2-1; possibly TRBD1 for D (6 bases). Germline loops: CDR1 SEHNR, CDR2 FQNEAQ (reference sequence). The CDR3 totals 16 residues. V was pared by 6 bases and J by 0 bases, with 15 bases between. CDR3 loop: CASRTFGTSSYNEQFF. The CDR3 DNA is TGTGCCAGCAGAACCTTCGGGACAAGCTCCTACAATGAGCAGTTCTTC.

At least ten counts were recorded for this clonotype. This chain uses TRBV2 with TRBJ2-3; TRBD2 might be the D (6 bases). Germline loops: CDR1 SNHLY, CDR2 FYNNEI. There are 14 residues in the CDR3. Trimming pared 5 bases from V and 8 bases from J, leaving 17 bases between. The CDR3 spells CASSKGTLPSTQYF. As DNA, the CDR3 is TGTGCCAGCAGTAAAGGGACTCTCCCCAGTACGCAGTATTTT.

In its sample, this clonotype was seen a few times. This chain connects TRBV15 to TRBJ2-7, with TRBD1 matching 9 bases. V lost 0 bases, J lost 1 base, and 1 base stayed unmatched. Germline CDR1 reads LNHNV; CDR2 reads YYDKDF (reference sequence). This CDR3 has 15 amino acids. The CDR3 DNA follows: TGTGCCACCAGCAGAGAGACAGGGGGGTCCTACGAGCAGTACTTC. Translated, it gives CATSRETGGSYEQYF.

The CDR3 sequence: CASTYRETQYF. The CDR3 nucleotides are TGTGCCAGCACCTACAGAGAGACCCAGTACTTC. The rearrangement links TRBV6-7 to TRBJ2-5; D gene unclear. TRBV6-7 carries the ORF label, with uncertain function. V lost 7 bases and J lost 4, with 7 bases in between. The CDR3 is 11 amino acids.

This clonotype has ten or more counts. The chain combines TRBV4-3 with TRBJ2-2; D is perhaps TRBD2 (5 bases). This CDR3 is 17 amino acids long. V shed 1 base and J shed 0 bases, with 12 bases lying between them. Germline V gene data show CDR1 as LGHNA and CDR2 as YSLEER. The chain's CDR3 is CASSQATVLANTGELFF. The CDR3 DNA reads TGCGCCAGCAGCCAAGCGACCGTACTAGCGAACACCGGGGAGCTGTTTTTT.

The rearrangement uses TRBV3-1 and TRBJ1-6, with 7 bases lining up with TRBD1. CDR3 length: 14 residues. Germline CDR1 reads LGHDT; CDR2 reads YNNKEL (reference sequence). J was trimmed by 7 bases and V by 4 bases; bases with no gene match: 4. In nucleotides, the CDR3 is TGTGCCAGCAGCCGCGGACAGGCCAATTCACCCCTCCACTTT. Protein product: CASSRGQANSPLHF. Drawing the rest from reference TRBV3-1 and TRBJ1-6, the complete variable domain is DTAVSQTPKYLVTQMGNDKSIKCEQNLGHDTMYWYKQDSKKFLKIMFSYNNKELIINETVPNRFSPKSPDKAHLNLHINSLELGDSAVYFCASSRGQANSPLHFGNGTRLTVT.

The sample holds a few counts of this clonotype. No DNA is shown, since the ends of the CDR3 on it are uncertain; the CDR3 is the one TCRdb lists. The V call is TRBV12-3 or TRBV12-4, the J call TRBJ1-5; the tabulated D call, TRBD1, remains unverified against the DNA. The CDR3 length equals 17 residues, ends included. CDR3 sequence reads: CASSFLAGGHSNQPQHF.

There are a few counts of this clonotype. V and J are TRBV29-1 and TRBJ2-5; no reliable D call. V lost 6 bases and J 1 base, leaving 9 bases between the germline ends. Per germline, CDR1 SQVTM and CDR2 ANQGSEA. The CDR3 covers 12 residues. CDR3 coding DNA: TGCAGCGTCAAAGGGCCCCAAGAGACCCAGTACTTC. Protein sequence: CSVKGPQETQYF.

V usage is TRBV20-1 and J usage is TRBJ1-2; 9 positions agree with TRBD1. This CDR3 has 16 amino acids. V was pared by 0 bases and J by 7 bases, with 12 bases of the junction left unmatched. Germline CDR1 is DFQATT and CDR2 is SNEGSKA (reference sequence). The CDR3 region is CSARDKRDRERGGYTF. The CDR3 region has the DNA TGCAGTGCTAGAGATAAGCGGGACAGGGAACGGGGTGGCTACACCTTC.

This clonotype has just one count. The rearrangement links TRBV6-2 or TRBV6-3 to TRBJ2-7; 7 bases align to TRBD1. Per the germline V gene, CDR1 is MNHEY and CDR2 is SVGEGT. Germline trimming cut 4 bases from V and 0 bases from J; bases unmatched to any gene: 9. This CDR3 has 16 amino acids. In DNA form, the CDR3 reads TGTGCCAGCAGTTCCCCGCTCGGGACAGCCTCCTACGAGCAGTACTTC. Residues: CASSSPLGTASYEQYF.

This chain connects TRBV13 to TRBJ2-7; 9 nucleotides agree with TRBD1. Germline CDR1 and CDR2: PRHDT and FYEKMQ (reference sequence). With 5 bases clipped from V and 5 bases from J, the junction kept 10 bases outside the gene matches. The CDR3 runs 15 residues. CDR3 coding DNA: TGTGCCAGCAGCCTTGGGACAGGGAATAGTGACGAGCAGTACTTC. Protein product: CASSLGTGNSDEQYF.

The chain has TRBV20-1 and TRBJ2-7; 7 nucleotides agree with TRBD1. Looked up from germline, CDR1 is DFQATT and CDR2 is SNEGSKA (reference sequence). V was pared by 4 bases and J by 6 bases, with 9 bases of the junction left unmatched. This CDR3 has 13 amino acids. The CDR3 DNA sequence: TGCAGTGCTACTGGGACAGACCCCGCCGAGCAGTACTTC. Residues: CSATGTDPAEQYF.

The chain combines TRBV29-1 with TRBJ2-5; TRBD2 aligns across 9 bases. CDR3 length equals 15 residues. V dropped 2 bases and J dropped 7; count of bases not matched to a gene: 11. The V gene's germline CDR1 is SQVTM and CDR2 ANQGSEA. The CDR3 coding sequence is TGCAGCGTTGAACTAGCGGGACCTAACTGGGGGACCCAGTACTTC. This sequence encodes CSVELAGPNWGTQYF.

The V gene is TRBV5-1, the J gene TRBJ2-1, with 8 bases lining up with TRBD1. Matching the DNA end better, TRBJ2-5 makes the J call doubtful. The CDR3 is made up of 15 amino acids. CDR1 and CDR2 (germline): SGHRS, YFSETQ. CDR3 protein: CASSLEQGGYETQYF. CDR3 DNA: TGCGCCAGCAGCTTAGAACAGGGGGGTTACGAGACCCAGTACTTC.

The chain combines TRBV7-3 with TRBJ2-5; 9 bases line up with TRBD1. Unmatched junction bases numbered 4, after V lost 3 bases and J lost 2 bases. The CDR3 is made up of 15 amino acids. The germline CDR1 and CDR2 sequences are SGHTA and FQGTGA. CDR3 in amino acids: CASSFTGGLQETQYF. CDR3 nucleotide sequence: TGTGCCAGCAGCTTTACAGGGGGCCTGCAAGAGACCCAGTACTTC.

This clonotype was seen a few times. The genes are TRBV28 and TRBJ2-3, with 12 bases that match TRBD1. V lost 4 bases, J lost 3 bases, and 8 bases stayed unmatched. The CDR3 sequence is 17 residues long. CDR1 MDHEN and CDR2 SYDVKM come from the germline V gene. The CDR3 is CASSSTGTGGATDTQYF. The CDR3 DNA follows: TGTGCCAGCAGTTCAACCGGGACAGGGGGCGCAACAGATACGCAGTATTTT. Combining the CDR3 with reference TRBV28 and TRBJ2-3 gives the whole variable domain DVKVTQSSRYLVKRTGEKVFLECVQDMDHENMFWYRQDPGLGLRLIYFSYDVKMKEKGDIPEGYSVSREKKERFSLILESASTNQTSMYLCASSSTGTGGATDTQYFGPGTRLTVL.

The CDR3 nucleotides are TGTGCCAGCAGCTTAGAGGACGGATACACCTTC. It codes for CASSLEDGYTF. The chain joins TRBV7-9 to TRBJ1-2; D is ambiguous. Germline CDR1 and CDR2: SEHNR and FQNEAQ (reference sequence). Between the trimmed V and J ends, which lost 1 base and 11 bases, there was a span of 8 bases. This CDR3 is 11 amino acids long. Complete variable domain (other parts from reference TRBV7-9 and TRBJ1-2): DTGVSQNPRHKITKRGQNVTFRCDPISEHNRLYWYRQTLGQGPEFLTYFQNEAQLEKSRLLSDRFSAERPKGSFSTLEIQRTEQGDSAMYLCASSLEDGYTFGSGTRLTVV.

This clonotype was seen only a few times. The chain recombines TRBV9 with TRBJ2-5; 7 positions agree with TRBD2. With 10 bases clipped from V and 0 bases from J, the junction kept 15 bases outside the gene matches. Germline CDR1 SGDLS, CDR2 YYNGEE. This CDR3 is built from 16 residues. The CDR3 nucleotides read TGTGCCTCCACCTACGGGGGGAGGTGGGACCAAGAGACCCAGTACTTC. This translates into CASTYGGRWDQETQYF.

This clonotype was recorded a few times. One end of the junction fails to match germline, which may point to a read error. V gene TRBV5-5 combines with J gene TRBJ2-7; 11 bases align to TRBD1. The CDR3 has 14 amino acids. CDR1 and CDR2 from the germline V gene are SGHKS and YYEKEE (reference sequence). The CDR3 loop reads CVSSWDRGDYEQYF. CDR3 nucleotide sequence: TGTGTCAGCAGCTGGGACAGGGGGGACTACGAGCAGTACTTC. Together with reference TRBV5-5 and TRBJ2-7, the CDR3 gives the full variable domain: DAGVTQSPTHLIKTRGQQVTLRCSPISGHKSVSWYQQVLGQGPQFIFQYYEKEERGRGNFPDRFSARQFPNYSSELNVNALLLGDSALYLCVSSWDRGDYEQYFGPGTRLTVT.

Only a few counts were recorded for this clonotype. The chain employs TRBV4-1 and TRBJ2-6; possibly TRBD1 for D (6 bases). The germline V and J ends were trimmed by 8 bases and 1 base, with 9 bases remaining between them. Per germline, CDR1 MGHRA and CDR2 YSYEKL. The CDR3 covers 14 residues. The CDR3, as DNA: TGCGCCAGCGAAAGGGGGTCTGGGGCCAACGTCCTGACTTTC. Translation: CASERGSGANVLTF.